These 28 T cell receptor beta chains originate from one sample sequenced in a study of blood T cell repertoires in COVID-19. TCRdb's copy holds only in-frame clones and misses some; the assay was immunoSEQ multiplex PCR. The sample yields about 46,000 clones, 85% to 90% seen once. The sequencing input was PBMCs or T cells enriched from blood (not recorded which). These receptors all stem from a woman aged 45 to 65 who had recovered from COVID-19.

This chain uses TRBV28 with TRBJ2-3; 9 bases are shared with TRBD2. Trimming at V came to 5 bases and at J to 4 bases, leaving 10 bases not matched to a gene. This CDR3 contains 16 residues. CDR1 and CDR2 (germline): MDHEN, SYDVKM. The CDR3 spells CASSTRVRGGPDTQYF. CDR3 nucleotide sequence: TGTGCCAGCAGTACTCGGGTGCGGGGGGGCCCAGATACGCAGTATTTT.

V gene TRBV5-4 combines with J gene TRBJ1-1; 7 nucleotides align to TRBD1. This CDR3 spans 13 amino acids. Per the germline V gene, CDR1 is SGHNT and CDR2 is YYREEE (reference sequence). Trimming took 4 bases from V and 7 from J; bases not matched to a gene: 7. CDR3 in amino acids: CASSRTGQDEAFF. CDR3 DNA sequence: TGTGCCAGCAGCCGGACAGGCCAAGATGAAGCTTTCTTT.

The chain employs TRBV18 and TRBJ1-1, with a possible D match to TRBD1 (6 bases). Germline V gene data show CDR1 as KGHSH and CDR2 as LQKENI. This CDR3 spans 13 amino acids. V was trimmed by 9 bases and J by 6 bases, leaving 17 bases between them. Here the CDR3 reads CASYRQEESEAFF. CDR3 coding DNA: TGTGCCAGTTACAGACAGGAGGAATCTGAAGCTTTCTTT.

The chain recombines TRBV27 with TRBJ1-5; TRBD1 is a possible D gene (5 bases). The CDR3 totals 14 residues. The germline V gene has CDR1 MNHEY and CDR2 SMNVEV (reference sequence). With 3 bases removed from V and 3 bases from J, the gap between germline ends came to 9 bases. CDR3 sequence (DNA): TGTGCCAGCAGTTTCCGACAGAACAATCAGCCCCAGCATTTT. It yields the protein CASSFRQNNQPQHF.

This clone was detected once. The chain is built from TRBV18 and TRBJ1-1; D not certain. The CDR3 length is 13 residues. Germline V gives CDR1 KGHSH, CDR2 LQKENI. The V and J ends lost 3 bases and 3 bases respectively, with 8 bases between them. CDR3 nucleotide sequence: TGTGCCAGCTCACCTGGGGAGGACACTGAAGCTTTCTTT. This gives the protein CASSPGEDTEAFF.

On this clone: Germline is not matched at one junction end, which may reflect a read error. The chain uses TRBV6-2 or TRBV6-3 and TRBJ1-4; 10 bases are shared with TRBD1. The CDR3 consists of 15 residues. Germline loops: CDR1 MNHEY, CDR2 SVGEGT. As DNA, the CDR3 is TGTGCCAGCAGCCAGAGGTTCACCGGGACAGGGGCATTCTATTTT. This sequence encodes CASSQRFTGTGAFYF.

The CDR3 coding sequence is TGTGCCAGCAGTATAGCGGGTCTCAGCTCCTACGAGCAGTACTTC. Translation: CASSIAGLSSYEQYF. The rearrangement uses TRBV6-5 and TRBJ2-7, with 7 bases that match TRBD2. J lost 0 bases, V lost 5 bases, and 7 bases had no gene match. This CDR3 has 15 residues. Per the germline V gene, CDR1 is MNHEY and CDR2 is SVGAGI.

This rearrangement joins TRBV6-5 to TRBJ2-5; 7 bases align to TRBD1. CDR1 is MNHEY, CDR2 SVGAGI, per germline. The CDR3 is 15 residues long. The V and J ends lost 4 bases and 1 base, in that order; junction bases with no gene match: 6. This chain's CDR3 is CASSWDRAFQETQYF. The DNA of the CDR3 is TGTGCCAGCAGTTGGGACAGAGCTTTCCAAGAGACCCAGTACTTC.

This chain's CDR3 is CASSLVTGGETQYF. The CDR3 bases are TGCGCCAGCAGCTTGGTTACGGGGGGGGAGACCCAGTACTTC. The chain joins TRBV5-1 to TRBJ2-5; TRBD2 aligns across 8 bases. There are 14 residues in the CDR3. V shed 0 bases, J shed 5 bases, and the junction held 3 bases outside the gene matches. Germline CDR1 is SGHRS and CDR2 is YFSETQ.

Judged by abundance, this clone is medium-sized. The rearrangement links TRBV9 to TRBJ2-7; the match to TRBD2 covers 10 bases. CDR1 is SGDLS and CDR2 is YYNGEE in the germline V gene. The CDR3 totals 15 residues. V lost 0 bases, J lost 6 bases, and 6 bases stayed unmatched. The CDR3 coding sequence is TGTGCCAGCAGCGTAGATGAGCGGGGGGGCCGCGAGCAGTACTTC. This translates into CASSVDERGGREQYF.

J is TRBJ2-3 and V is TRBV28; TRBD2 aligns across 9 bases. The CDR3 totals 14 residues. Trimming at V came to 6 bases and at J to 2 bases, leaving 3 bases not matched to a gene. Per the germline V gene, CDR1 is MDHEN and CDR2 is SYDVKM. The CDR3 sequence: CASRAGGATDTQYF. The CDR3 nucleotides are TGTGCCAGCAGAGCGGGGGGAGCCACAGATACGCAGTATTTT.

The chain couples TRBV7-2 to TRBJ2-7; tentative D call: TRBD1 (6 bases). The CDR3 is 14 amino acids. Trimming cost V 5 bases and J 0 bases, with 11 bases left between them. CDR1 is SGHTA and CDR2 is FQGNSA in the germline V gene. For the CDR3, the DNA is TGTGCCAGCAGCCTAGGACAGTACTCCTACGAGCAGTACTTC. Amino acid sequence: CASSLGQYSYEQYF. Drawing the rest from reference TRBV7-2 and TRBJ2-7, the complete variable domain is GAGVSQSPSNKVTEKGKDVELRCDPISGHTALYWYRQSLGQGLEFLIYFQGNSAPDKSGLPSDRFSAERTGGSVSTLTIQRTQQEDSAVYLCASSLGQYSYEQYFGPGTRLTVT.

CDR3 sequence (DNA): TGTGCCAGCCGAGGGGCTAGCGGGAGAGGCGGTGTCTACGAGCAGTACTTC. Amino acids: CASRGASGRGGVYEQYF. The chain combines TRBV19 with TRBJ2-7, with 10 nucleotides matching TRBD2. The V segment lost 9 bases and the J segment 3 bases; nucleotides outside the gene matches: 17. This CDR3 contains 17 residues. The germline V gene has CDR1 LNHDA and CDR2 SQIVND (reference sequence).

V usage is TRBV7-9 and J usage is TRBJ1-5, with D perhaps matching TRBD1 (5 bases). From germline, CDR1 is SEHNR and CDR2 FQNEAQ (reference sequence). This CDR3 comprises 14 residues. With 1 base removed from V and 6 bases from J, the gap between germline ends came to 10 bases. The CDR3 protein is CASSLGGGGQPQHF. CDR3 bases: TGTGCCAGCAGCTTAGGGGGGGGTGGTCAGCCCCAGCATTTT. Full variable domain (rest looked up from reference TRBV7-9 and TRBJ1-5): DTGVSQNPRHKITKRGQNVTFRCDPISEHNRLYWYRQTLGQGPEFLTYFQNEAQLEKSRLLSDRFSAERPKGSFSTLEIQRTEQGDSAMYLCASSLGGGGQPQHFGDGTRLSIL.

V and J are TRBV6-5 and TRBJ2-2, with 11 bases lining up with TRBD2. This CDR3 has 16 amino acids. V was clipped by 4 bases and J by 5 bases; unmatched bases: 6. Germline V lookup: CDR1 MNHEY, CDR2 SVGAGI. The CDR3 DNA follows: TGTGCCAGCAGTTCAACTAGCGGGAGTAGAACCGGGGAGCTGTTTTTT. Amino acid sequence: CASSSTSGSRTGELFF.

Here the CDR3 reads CASSEGGLYGEKLFF. The CDR3 DNA reads as TGTGCCAGCAGTGAAGGGGGGCTGTATGGGGAAAAACTGTTTTTT. J is TRBJ1-4 and V is TRBV2; D might be TRBD1 (6 bases). The germline gives CDR1 SNHLY, CDR2 FYNNEI. V was cut by 1 base and J by 8 bases, with 14 bases left in between. The CDR3 runs to 15 residues.

The chain couples TRBV5-8 to TRBJ2-3; D is unresolved. The CDR3 spans 13 residues. Germline V gene sequence: CDR1 SGHTS, CDR2 YDEGEE. V lost 3 bases and J lost 4, with 9 bases in between. CDR3 region: CASSSRSSDTQYF. The DNA for the CDR3 is TGTGCCAGCAGCTCACGGAGCTCAGATACGCAGTATTTT.

The rearrangement uses TRBV10-3 and TRBJ2-7; D unresolved. This CDR3 spans 10 amino acids. Germline V gene sequence: CDR1 ENHRY, CDR2 SYGVKD. V was cut by 3 bases and J by 6 bases, with 3 bases left in between. CDR3 residues: CAISDREQYF. Written as DNA, the CDR3 is TGTGCCATCAGTGATCGCGAGCAGTACTTC.

This sequence joins TRBV12-3 or TRBV12-4 and TRBJ2-2, with 8 bases matching TRBD1. J gave up 6 bases and V 5 bases, and 2 bases lay outside the gene matches. This CDR3 spans 13 amino acids. This chain's CDR3 is CASSKTGAGELFF. The CDR3 DNA reads TGTGCCAGCAGTAAGACAGGGGCCGGGGAGCTGTTTTTT.

This clone appeared a few times. The chain carries TRBV7-8 and TRBJ1-2, with 7 bases fitting TRBD1. This CDR3 region has 16 residues. Per the germline V gene, CDR1 is SGHVS and CDR2 is FQNEAQ. J gave up 7 bases and V 4 bases, and 15 bases lay outside the gene matches. CDR3 nucleotide sequence: TGTGCCAGCAGCTCCTACACTTCGACAGGGCCGGGTGGCTACACCTTC. It specifies CASSSYTSTGPGGYTF.

The J gene is TRBJ1-4, the V gene TRBV2, with D possibly matching TRBD1 (5 bases). Per germline, CDR1 SNHLY and CDR2 FYNNEI. This CDR3 region has 14 residues. The V and J ends lost 4 bases and 4 bases respectively, with 10 bases between them. CDR3 sequence (DNA): TGTGCCAGCAGTGTTATGACAGATAATGAAAAACTGTTTTTT. Encoded protein: CASSVMTDNEKLFF.

This chain connects TRBV18 to TRBJ2-5; 13 nucleotides match TRBD2. Germline V CDR1 and CDR2: KGHSH, LQKENI. Trimming cost V 3 bases and J 4 bases; bases outside gene matches: 5. The CDR3 runs 16 residues. The CDR3 loop is CASSPWTSGSRETQYF. The CDR3 DNA sequence: TGTGCCAGCTCACCCTGGACTAGCGGGAGCAGAGAGACCCAGTACTTC.

The chain couples TRBV7-2 to TRBJ2-7, with 10 bases aligning to TRBD1. Germline CDR1 is SGHTA and CDR2 is FQGNSA. V dropped 5 bases and J dropped 3; count of bases not matched to a gene: 1. The CDR3 is made up of 13 amino acids. The CDR3 loop reads CASSRDRGYEQYF. The CDR3 nucleotides are TGTGCCAGCAGCCGGGACAGGGGCTACGAGCAGTACTTC. Filled out from reference TRBV7-2 and TRBJ2-7, the complete variable domain reads GAGVSQSPSNKVTEKGKDVELRCDPISGHTALYWYRQSLGQGLEFLIYFQGNSAPDKSGLPSDRFSAERTGGSVSTLTIQRTQQEDSAVYLCASSRDRGYEQYFGPGTRLTVT.

The chain is built from TRBV7-3 and TRBJ2-1; TRBD1 matches 8 bases. With 2 bases clipped from V and 8 bases from J, the junction kept 11 bases outside the gene matches. Germline V gene lookup returns CDR1 SGHTA and CDR2 FQGTGA. The CDR3 contains 16 residues. The CDR3 protein is CASSLWGQGAGDEQFF. In DNA form, the CDR3 reads TGTGCCAGCAGCTTATGGGGCCAGGGGGCTGGCGATGAGCAGTTCTTC. Full variable domain (remainder filled in from reference TRBV7-3 and TRBJ2-1): GAGVSQTPSNKVTEKGKYVELRCDPISGHTALYWYRQSLGQGPEFLIYFQGTGAADDSGLPNDRFFAVRPEGSVSTLKIQRTERGDSAVYLCASSLWGQGAGDEQFFGPGTRLTVL.

This sequence joins TRBV19 and TRBJ2-2; TRBD1 is a possible D gene (6 bases). The CDR3 length is 14 residues. V lost 6 bases, J lost 5 bases, and 13 bases lay in between. CDR1 LNHDA and CDR2 SQIVND come from the germline V gene (reference sequence). CDR3 sequence: CASSQGPGTGELFF. The CDR3 DNA follows: TGTGCCAGTAGCCAGGGGCCGGGGACCGGGGAGCTGTTTTTT.

This rearrangement joins TRBV6-5 to TRBJ2-7; 7 bases are a match to TRBD2. V dropped 6 bases and J dropped 0; count of bases not matched to a gene: 5. The length of the CDR3 is 14 residues. Germline V gene data show CDR1 as MNHEY and CDR2 as SVGAGI. In DNA form, the CDR3 reads TGTGCCAGCAGCAAAAGCGGGGACTCCTACGAGCAGTACTTC. It yields the protein CASSKSGDSYEQYF.

The V and J genes are TRBV19 and TRBJ1-1; weak D call: TRBD1 (5 bases). CDR1 and CDR2 from the germline V gene are LNHDA and SQIVND (reference sequence). The CDR3 has 14 residues. Trimming cost V 2 bases and J 4 bases, with 11 bases left between them. The CDR3 loop is CASSIQGTGTEAFF. The DNA for the CDR3 is TGTGCCAGTAGTATACAGGGAACAGGCACTGAAGCTTTCTTT.

The chain links TRBV6-5 to TRBJ1-4; 7 bases are shared with TRBD1. Germline V CDR1 and CDR2: MNHEY, SVGAGI. V trimming: 10 bases; J trimming: 2 bases; junction bases outside the gene matches: 4. This CDR3 is built from 13 residues. CDR3 sequence reads: CATGDSTNEKLFF. The CDR3 nucleotides read TGTGCCACAGGGGACAGTACTAATGAAAAACTGTTTTTT.